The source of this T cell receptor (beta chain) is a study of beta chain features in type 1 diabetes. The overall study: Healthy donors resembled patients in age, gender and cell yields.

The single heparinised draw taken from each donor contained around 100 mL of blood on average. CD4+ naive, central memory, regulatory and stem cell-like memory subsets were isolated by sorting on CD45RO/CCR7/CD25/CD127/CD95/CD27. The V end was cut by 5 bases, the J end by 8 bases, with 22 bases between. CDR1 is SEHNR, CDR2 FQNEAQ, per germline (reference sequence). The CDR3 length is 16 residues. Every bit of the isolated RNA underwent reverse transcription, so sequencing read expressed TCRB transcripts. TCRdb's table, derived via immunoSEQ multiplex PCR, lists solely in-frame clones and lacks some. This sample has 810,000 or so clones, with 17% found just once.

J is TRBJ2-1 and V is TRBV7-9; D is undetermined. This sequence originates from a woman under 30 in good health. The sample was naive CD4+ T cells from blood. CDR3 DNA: TGTGCCAGCAGCCCAAGGAGAGACCCCGGCTTCGATGAGCAGTTCTTC. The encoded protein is CASSPRRDPGFDEQFF.